The clone carrying this T cell receptor (beta chain) has a handful of counts. This record comes from a study of blood T cell repertoires in COVID-19. Study summary: The samples span acute and convalescent COVID-19 from the United States, Italy and Spain. Sample material is recorded as cDNA or gDNA derived from T cells, B-cell-depleted T cells, or PBMCs.

The V gene's germline CDR1 is LNHDA and CDR2 SQIVND (reference sequence). The CDR3 is 13 amino acids. Trimming took off 5 bases at V and 6 bases at J, with 10 bases between the two ends. Per the study methods: Amplified reference gene primers provided the basis for estimating nucleated cell counts. Here immunoSEQ multiplex PCR was the method, and the copy in TCRdb shows in-frame clones only, minus some. V and J calls and clone size are those listed in that table; D and trimming were worked out from the DNA. This table holds some 76,000 clones, over 75% found once. This TCR derives from a middle-aged man with acute or convalescent COVID-19. The chain has TRBV19 and TRBJ2-2; no clear D. What was sequenced was peripheral blood. CDR3 protein: CASSPRVSGELFF. The CDR3 DNA is TGTGCCAGTAGTCCCCGGGTCTCCGGGGAGCTGTTTTTT.